The clone carrying this T cell receptor beta chain was seen only a few times. Its antigen is currently unknown. Pooled together were second doses at about 4 or about 12 weeks. CDR3 size: 16 residues. These data originate in a study of T cell responses to AZD1222 COVID-19 vaccine. Notes on the study in general: Among those given AZD1222, only six were seropositive at baseline. Females outnumbered males among donors, who were mostly white British; clonal diversity was possibly underestimated.

TCRdb's copy holds only in-frame clones and misses some; the assay was immunoSEQ multiplex PCR. The data show 170,000 or so clones, roughly 88% seen once. The input for sequencing was peripheral blood, taken 28 days after the second AZD1222 dose. The clonotype was recovered from an adult who received the AZD1222 COVID-19 vaccine. V gene TRBV1 combines with J gene TRBJ1-5; the table assigns TRBD1, which was not confirmed against the DNA. TRBV1 is noted as a pseudogene. This chain's CDR3 is CTSSPGPQGLYQPQHF. CDR3 sequence (DNA): TGCACCAGCAGCCCCGGCCCACAGGGTCTTTATCAGCCCCAGCATTTT.